Detailed here is one TCR beta chain. Germline values: CDR1 SGHDN, CDR2 FVKESK. The V gene lost 4 bases and the J gene lost 7 bases, with 19 bases spanning the gap. CDR3 length: 15 residues. The sample originates from a study of CD8 T cells in Susac syndrome. Healthy donors constituted the controls, which were matched for age and sex. TEMRA cells were FACS-enriched, while CD8+ and CD4+ T cells were negatively isolated. Random hexamers were used to reverse transcribe an amount of roughly 0.45 to 1 ug RNA. By means of immunoSEQ multiplex PCR, TCR beta CDR3 spanning 54 Vbeta and 13 Jbeta underwent amplification. TCRdb re-analysed the immunoSEQ multiplex PCR reads in MiXCR, keeping a single row per CDR3 protein. The sample records about 22,000 distinct CDR3 sequences, 85% to 95% being singletons.

Sequencing input: CD8+ T cells from PBMCs. The chain uses TRBV14 and TRBJ1-1, with a possible D match to TRBD1 (5 bases). This TCR was sampled from a human donor in good health. CDR3 protein: CASSLWDPTVNEAFF. DNA for the CDR3: TGTGCCAGCAGCCTCTGGGACCCGACCGTAAATGAAGCTTTCTTT.